The 2 T cell receptor beta chains reported below all come from one sample, sequenced in a study of T cell responses to AZD1222 COVID-19 vaccine. TCRdb's table, derived via immunoSEQ multiplex PCR, lists solely in-frame clones and lacks some. The data hold approximately 190,000 clones, with around 90% observed a single time. The specimen comprised peripheral blood, sampled on day 0 of AZD1222 vaccination. All receptors derive from an adult in good health.

The J gene is TRBJ2-1, the V gene TRBV6-2 or TRBV6-3; D unclear. The CDR3 is 15 amino acids. Trimming cost V 6 bases and J 0 bases, with 12 bases left between them. Germline V gene data show CDR1 as MNHEY and CDR2 as SVGEGT. For the CDR3, the DNA is TGTGCCAGCAGCGTTTTTAGTAACTCCTACAATGAGCAGTTCTTC. Translated: CASSVFSNSYNEQFF.

The rearrangement links TRBV2 to TRBJ2-2; 12 nucleotides match TRBD1. V lost 1 base and J lost 4; bases outside the gene matches: 4. Germline V CDR1 and CDR2: SNHLY, FYNNEI. The CDR3 consists of 17 residues. The CDR3 DNA is TGTGCCAGCAGTGAAGAGGGACAGGGGGCGGTCACCGGGGAGCTGTTTTTT. This encodes CASSEEGQGAVTGELFF.